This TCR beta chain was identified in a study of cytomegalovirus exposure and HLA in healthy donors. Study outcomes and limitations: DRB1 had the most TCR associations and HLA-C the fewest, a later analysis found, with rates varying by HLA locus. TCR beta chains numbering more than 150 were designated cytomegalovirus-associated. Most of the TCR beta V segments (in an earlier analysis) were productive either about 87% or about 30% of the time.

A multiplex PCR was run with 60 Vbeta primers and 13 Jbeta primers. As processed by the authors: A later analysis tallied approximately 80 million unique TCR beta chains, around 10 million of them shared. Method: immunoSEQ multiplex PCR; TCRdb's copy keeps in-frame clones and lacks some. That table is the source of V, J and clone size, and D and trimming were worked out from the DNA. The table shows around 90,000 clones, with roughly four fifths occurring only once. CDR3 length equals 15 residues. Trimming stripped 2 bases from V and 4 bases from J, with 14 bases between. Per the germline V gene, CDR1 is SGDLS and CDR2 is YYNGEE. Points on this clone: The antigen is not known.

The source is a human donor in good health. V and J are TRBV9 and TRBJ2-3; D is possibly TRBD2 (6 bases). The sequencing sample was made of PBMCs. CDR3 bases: TGTGCCAGCAGCGTGACCCCGGGGGTCGCAGATACGCAGTATTTT. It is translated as CASSVTPGVADTQYF.